Listed here are 3 T cell receptor beta chains from one sample, sequenced in a study of CD8 T cells in Susac syndrome. Random hexamers were used to reverse transcribe roughly 0.45 to 1 ug of RNA. A single record per CDR3 protein comes from TCRdb applying MiXCR to the immunoSEQ multiplex PCR reads. Of a few hundred thousand distinct CDR3 sequences in the sample, 93% were seen once. The specimen was CD4+ T cells from PBMCs. These TCRs come from a human donor with multiple sclerosis.

This clonotype was recorded once. The J gene is TRBJ2-2, the V gene TRBV27; weak D call: TRBD1 (6 bases). The CDR3 is 18 amino acids. V was shortened by 1 base and J by 1 base, with 16 bases between the two germline ends. CDR1 is MNHEY and CDR2 is SMNVEV in the germline V gene (reference sequence). The DNA of the CDR3 is TGTGCCAGCAGTTTATTTTCTCAACCGGGACAGAACACCGGGGAGCTGTTTTTT. It codes for CASSLFSQPGQNTGELFF.

The V call is TRBV12-3 or TRBV12-4, the J call TRBJ2-5; 8 bases are shared with TRBD1. The V gene end was trimmed by 4 bases and the J gene end by 5 bases; junction bases not matched to a gene: 6. CDR3 length: 14 residues. The CDR3 protein is CASSSYRGAETQYF. CDR3 sequence (DNA): TGTGCCAGCAGTTCATACAGGGGGGCGGAGACCCAGTACTTC.

The chain combines TRBV6-5 with TRBJ1-4; D might be TRBD1 (5 bases). The V end was cut by 3 bases, the J end by 7 bases, with 12 bases between. This CDR3 is built from 14 residues. From germline, CDR1 is MNHEY and CDR2 SVGAGI. The CDR3 spells CASSYKGQGEKLFF. CDR3 bases: TGTGCCAGCAGTTATAAGGGTCAGGGTGAAAAACTGTTTTTT.